This entry concerns a single TCR beta chain. Its target is unknown. TCRdb re-called the 5' RACE reads with MiXCR, one entry per CDR3 protein. The data hold some 44,000 distinct CDR3 sequences, with approximately 28% observed a single time. The study's findings and limits: Tumor memory CD4+ T cell TCR gene usage clustered with blood and lymph node memory CD4+ cells and lymph node naive CD4+ cells. Tumor-infiltrating Treg TCR alpha and beta sequences overlapped most with tumor naive CD4+ T cells, then blood naive.

Memory CD4+ T cells were sorted as CD4+CD45RO+CD25- cells. This TCR was recovered from a female donor with breast cancer. The sequenced sample consisted of tumor-infiltrating memory CD4+ T cells sorted from the breast tumor. Subset here: memory CD4+ T cells, CD4+CD45RO+CD25-.

The CDR3 coding sequence is TGCAGGGCGTATACTATAGCGGGAGGAGACTACAATGAGCAGTTCTTC. It is translated as CRAYTIAGGDYNEQFF. The chain uses TRBV20-1 and TRBJ2-1; 10 bases align to TRBD2. From germline, CDR1 is DFQATT and CDR2 SNEGSKA (reference sequence). The CDR3 spans 16 residues.